One sample yielded the 23 T cell receptor beta chains listed below, sequenced in a study of blood T cell repertoires in COVID-19. Generated by immunoSEQ multiplex PCR, the TCRdb table keeps only in-frame clones and is missing some. This table holds some 150,000 clones, about 84% found once. Specimen: peripheral blood. All receptors come from a human donor in a cohort sampled during active COVID-19.

The table lists this clone with a count of one. V gene TRBV9 combines with J gene TRBJ1-2; TRBD1 aligns across 8 bases. Germline V gives CDR1 SGDLS, CDR2 YYNGEE. The CDR3 totals 17 residues. V shed 0 bases and J 2 bases; nucleotides not matched to a gene: 9. The CDR3 DNA follows: TGTGCCAGCAGCGTAGAAGGCAGGGGGCTTTTGAACTATGGCTACACCTTC. Translating gives CASSVEGRGLLNYGYTF.

The V call is TRBV9, the J call TRBJ1-2, with TRBD1 as a possible D gene (6 bases). V lost 3 bases to trimming and J lost 4 bases, with 10 bases between them. Germline CDR1 and CDR2: SGDLS and YYNGEE. This CDR3 is 13 amino acids long. The CDR3 DNA is TGTGCCAGCAGCGCTGTGGGGGCCTATGGCTACACCTTC. It encodes CASSAVGAYGYTF.

The chain has TRBV10-3 and TRBJ2-2; D may be TRBD2 (6 bases). CDR3 length: 14 amino acids. Germline CDR1 and CDR2: ENHRY and SYGVKD. The V end was cut by 5 bases, the J end by 0 bases, with 7 bases between. DNA of the CDR3: TGTGCCATCAGTCGGGAGCCGAACACCGGGGAGCTGTTTTTT. It translates to CAISREPNTGELFF.

The chain carries TRBV7-6 and TRBJ1-5, with D uncertain. This CDR3 contains 15 residues. Germline loops: CDR1 SGHVS, CDR2 FNYEAQ. V lost 1 base, J lost 3 bases, and 10 bases lay in between. The CDR3 loop reads CASSLGAGANQPQHF. In DNA, the CDR3 is TGTGCCAGCAGCTTAGGCGCAGGTGCCAATCAGCCCCAGCATTTT.

The rearrangement uses TRBV15 and TRBJ1-6, with D hard to call. The CDR3 covers 15 residues. V lost 1 base, J lost 2 bases, and 6 bases lay in between. The germline V gene has CDR1 LNHNV and CDR2 YYDKDF (reference sequence). CDR3 residues: CATSRGRAYNSPLHF. DNA of the CDR3: TGTGCCACCAGCAGAGGGAGGGCCTATAATTCACCCCTCCACTTT.

The chain links TRBV5-1 to TRBJ2-7; tentatively, D is TRBD1 (5 bases). Germline loops: CDR1 SGHRS, CDR2 YFSETQ. This CDR3 region has 13 residues. Trimming took 1 base from V and 3 from J, leaving 8 bases between them. The CDR3 protein is CASSLTGNYEQYF. In DNA form, the CDR3 reads TGCGCCAGCAGCTTGACAGGCAACTACGAGCAGTACTTC.

This chain connects TRBV6-2 or TRBV6-3 to TRBJ1-6; TRBD1 agrees at 9 bases. From germline, CDR1 is MNHEY and CDR2 SVGEGT. J gave up 9 bases and V 4 bases, and 4 bases lay outside the gene matches. The CDR3 is made up of 14 amino acids. The CDR3 region is CASSLDRGSSPLHF. CDR3 coding DNA: TGTGCCAGCAGTTTGGACAGGGGCTCTTCACCCCTCCACTTT.

This clone is a singleton in its sample. The V gene is TRBV10-3, the J gene TRBJ1-3, with D perhaps TRBD1 (6 bases). The germline V gene encodes CDR1 ENHRY and CDR2 SYGVKD. This CDR3 contains 14 residues. The V gene lost 3 bases and the J gene lost 2 bases, with 8 bases spanning the gap. This CDR3 reads CAISEKGAGNTIYF. In DNA form, the CDR3 reads TGTGCCATCAGTGAAAAGGGGGCTGGAAACACCATATATTTT.

Details on this clone: Lacking the conserved final phenylalanine or tryptophan, this CDR3 likely reflects a read error. Because the CDR3's place on the DNA is in doubt, the DNA is left out and the CDR3 is given as listed by TCRdb. This chain uses TRBV2 with TRBJ2-7; the table gives TRBD1 as D, unverified against the DNA. Ends included, the CDR3 has 12 residues. CDR1 SNHLY and CDR2 FYNNEI come from the germline V gene. CDR3 residues: CASSEEGTGANL.

The J gene is TRBJ2-3, the V gene TRBV7-9; a possible D gene is TRBD2 (6 bases). The CDR3 runs to 11 residues. V was shortened by 6 bases and J by 6 bases, with 7 bases between the two germline ends. In germline, CDR1 is SEHNR, CDR2 FQNEAQ (reference sequence). This chain's CDR3 is CASRGGDTQYF. The CDR3 nucleotides are TGTGCCAGCAGGGGGGGTGATACGCAGTATTTT.

This clone was observed a handful of times. Other DNA sequences from this sample encode an identical CDR3 as well. V and J are TRBV11-1 and TRBJ2-2; D might be TRBD1 (6 bases). The CDR3 extends over 14 amino acids. V lost 0 bases, J lost 5 bases, and 7 bases lay in between. The germline gives CDR1 SGHAT, CDR2 FQDESV (reference sequence). The CDR3 bases are TGTGCCAGCAGCTTAGCTACAGGGACCGGGGAGCTGTTTTTT. Translated: CASSLATGTGELFF.

The rearrangement joins TRBV5-5 to TRBJ1-1, with D maybe TRBD1 (5 bases). This CDR3 comprises 14 residues. Germline assignment: CDR1 SGHKS and CDR2 YYEKEE (reference sequence). V lost 1 base, J lost 2 bases, and 9 bases lay in between. CDR3 protein: CASSLKGLNTEAFF. DNA for the CDR3: TGTGCCAGCAGCTTGAAGGGGTTAAACACTGAAGCTTTCTTT.

This clone was found once. Here the CDR3 DNA reads TGTGCCAGCAGCGTAACCGACAGAAACACTGAAGCTTTCTTT. Residues: CASSVTDRNTEAFF. The chain employs TRBV9 and TRBJ1-1, with a possible D match to TRBD1 (5 bases). The CDR3 contains 14 residues. The V gene lost 1 base and the J gene lost 2 bases, with 9 bases spanning the gap. Germline CDR1 reads SGDLS; CDR2 reads YYNGEE.

V usage is TRBV4-3 and J usage is TRBJ2-2; D gene unclear. The CDR3 loop spans 14 amino acids. Germline loops: CDR1 LGHNA, CDR2 YSLEER. Trimming took off 1 base at V and 6 bases at J, with 9 bases between the two ends. The CDR3 region is CASSQVSSAGELFF. The CDR3 nucleotides are TGCGCCAGCAGCCAAGTATCTAGTGCCGGGGAGCTGTTTTTT.

This clone was detected only a few times. The rearrangement joins TRBV11-2 to TRBJ2-7, with 11 positions matching TRBD2. Germline CDR1 is SGHAT and CDR2 is FQNNGV. This CDR3 comprises 15 residues. V lost 2 bases and J lost 4; bases outside the gene matches: 4. The CDR3: CASSLRVAGGYEQYF. The CDR3 nucleotides are TGTGCCAGCAGCTTAAGAGTAGCGGGGGGGTACGAGCAGTACTTC.

The chain joins TRBV11-3 to TRBJ2-3; possible D gene TRBD1, 6 bases. CDR3 size: 14 residues. Trimming took off 4 bases at V and 2 bases at J, with 10 bases between the two ends. Germline CDR1 is SGHNT and CDR2 is YENEEA. CDR3: CASSSDSSTDTQYF. The CDR3 DNA reads TGTGCCAGCAGCTCGGACAGCTCCACAGATACGCAGTATTTT.

The V and J genes are TRBV2 and TRBJ2-5; D is undetermined. The CDR3 has 14 amino acids. Trimming took off 7 bases at V and 5 bases at J, with 17 bases between the two ends. Germline loops: CDR1 SNHLY, CDR2 FYNNEI. CDR3 in amino acids: CASIRSVVEETQYF. DNA for the CDR3: TGTGCCAGCATCCGAAGCGTAGTGGAGGAGACCCAGTACTTC.

The chain carries TRBV15 and TRBJ2-3; 7 bases are shared with TRBD1. This CDR3 is 16 amino acids long. Germline V lookup: CDR1 LNHNV, CDR2 YYDKDF (reference sequence). V was pared by 7 bases and J by 2 bases, with 12 bases of the junction left unmatched. CDR3 amino acids: CATILSGGSDTDTQYF. The DNA of the CDR3 is TGTGCCACCATTCTTTCAGGGGGTAGTGACACAGATACGCAGTATTTT.

The chain employs TRBV7-3 and TRBJ2-3, with no clear D. CDR1 and CDR2 from the germline V gene are SGHTA and FQGTGA. The ends were cut back, 4 bases at V and 0 bases at J, with 5 bases in the middle. The CDR3 runs to 13 residues. The CDR3 here is CASSSGSTDTQYF. In nucleotides, the CDR3 is TGTGCCAGCAGCTCAGGTAGCACAGATACGCAGTATTTT.

The chain carries TRBV18 and TRBJ1-1; TRBD1 matches 10 bases. Germline V gives CDR1 KGHSH, CDR2 LQKENI. There are 14 residues in the CDR3. J gave up 5 bases and V 7 bases, and 7 bases lay outside the gene matches. The CDR3 spells CASLVDRGFTEAFF. The CDR3 DNA sequence: TGTGCCAGCTTGGTGGACAGGGGGTTTACTGAAGCTTTCTTT.

For this clone: This sample includes further DNA sequences coding for the same CDR3. The rearrangement uses TRBV19 and TRBJ1-4; 7 positions agree with TRBD1. This CDR3 contains 15 residues. V was clipped by 6 bases and J by 0 bases; unmatched bases: 4. Germline assignment: CDR1 LNHDA and CDR2 SQIVND (reference sequence). CDR3 sequence reads: CASSPGTATNEKLFF. CDR3 DNA: TGTGCCAGTAGCCCAGGGACAGCAACTAATGAAAAACTGTTTTTT.

The rearrangement links TRBV24-1 to TRBJ2-5, with a tentative D call TRBD1 (5 bases). CDR1 KGHDR and CDR2 SFDVKD come from the germline V gene. The CDR3 runs 14 residues. V dropped 3 bases and J dropped 0 bases, with 7 bases sitting between them. The CDR3 loop reads CATSDRQNQETQYF. The CDR3 DNA follows: TGTGCCACCAGTGATAGACAGAACCAAGAGACCCAGTACTTC.

This chain connects TRBV11-2 to TRBJ2-5; TRBD1 is a possible D gene (5 bases). Germline CDR1 reads SGHAT; CDR2 reads FQNNGV. Trimming stripped 2 bases from V and 4 bases from J, with 14 bases between. This CDR3 region has 15 residues. The CDR3 reads CASSLSGFSGETQYF. The CDR3 DNA follows: TGTGCCAGCAGCTTATCAGGGTTCTCGGGAGAGACCCAGTACTTC.